This paragraph reports one TCR beta chain. Its cognate antigen is unknown. Germline V gene sequence: CDR1 SGHAT, CDR2 FQDESV (reference sequence). V dropped 0 bases and J dropped 6 bases, with 11 bases sitting between them. The CDR3 sequence is 15 residues long. Sequencing was performed with immunoSEQ multiplex PCR; in TCRdb, only in-frame clones are kept and a portion is missing. The sample holds around 200,000 clones, around nine tenths seen once. This specimen comes from a study of T cell responses to AZD1222 COVID-19 vaccine. Overall study context: The study pooled second doses at about 4 or about 12 weeks.

Study-wide points: CD4 TCRs associated with vaccination spanned spike, dominating at 160-218 and 743-854. None of the repertoires were sampled until the peak T cell response had passed. Rises in breadth and depth of Spike-specific TCRs came after two AZD1222 doses.

The chain recombines TRBV11-1 with TRBJ2-2, with D possibly matching TRBD1 (6 bases). The source material was peripheral blood, sampled on day 0 of AZD1222 vaccination. The sequence derives from an adult in good health. The chain's CDR3 is CASSLAAGVAGELFF. CDR3 coding DNA: TGTGCCAGCAGCTTAGCAGCAGGGGTCGCCGGGGAGCTGTTTTTT.